This TCR beta chain was sequenced in a study of T-cell memory formation after mild COVID-19. The study, taken as a whole, reports: CD8+ contracting clones occupied EMRA, while CD4+ ones occupied mainly CM and EM. The finding that pre-infection memory included some responding clones suggested that cross-reactive memory joined.

About this clonotype: Its target is not known.

There are 15 residues in the CDR3. Germline V lookup: CDR1 SGDLS, CDR2 YYNGEE. Trimming stripped 3 bases from V and 0 bases from J, with 10 bases between. Constant-segment primers served in 5'RACE that generated TCR alpha and TCR beta cDNA libraries bearing sample barcodes and UMIs. TCRdb passed the 5' RACE reads through MiXCR, listing each CDR3 protein once. The profile shows around 100,000 distinct CDR3 sequences, over 20% of them singletons. The sequence came from a man in his late teens or twenties who had mild COVID-19 (a few samples of this study predate the infection). Cell type and time point are not known. The V and J genes are TRBV9 and TRBJ2-1; perhaps D is TRBD1 or TRBD2 (6 bases each). What was sequenced was PBMCs or a T cell subset sorted from them (not recorded which). CDR3 residues: CASSEGGSSYNEQFF. The CDR3 nucleotides are TGTGCCAGCAGCGAAGGGGGGTCCTCCTACAATGAGCAGTTCTTC.